This TCR beta chain was identified in a study of healthy donors' naive CD4 and CD8 T cells. Concerning this clonotype itself: What it binds is unknown.

Starting from about 470 ng of total RNA, TCR libraries were made with linear amplification. TCRdb called the reads again in MiXCR, with one record for every CDR3 protein. Seen here are 150,000 to 200,000 distinct CDR3 sequences, over 60% observed once, and the top ten hold about 2.4%. V lost 0 bases to trimming and J lost 8 bases, with 16 bases between them. The CDR3 sequence is 15 residues long. Germline CDR1 MNHEY, CDR2 SMNVEV (reference sequence). Study conclusions and caveats: CDR3 charge plus V and J genes appeared to account for roughly 12% of CD4/CD8 variance.

The chain uses TRBV27 and TRBJ1-2, with a weak D call TRBD1 (5 bases). Sequenced input: naive CD4+ and CD8+ T cells sorted from blood, pooled from several donors. The clonotype comes from a pool of human donors in good health; the sample pools cells from several healthy donors. In DNA, the CDR3 is TGTGCCAGCAGTTTATCTGCAGGGAGTACACGAGGCTACACCTTC. Its protein product is CASSLSAGSTRGYTF.